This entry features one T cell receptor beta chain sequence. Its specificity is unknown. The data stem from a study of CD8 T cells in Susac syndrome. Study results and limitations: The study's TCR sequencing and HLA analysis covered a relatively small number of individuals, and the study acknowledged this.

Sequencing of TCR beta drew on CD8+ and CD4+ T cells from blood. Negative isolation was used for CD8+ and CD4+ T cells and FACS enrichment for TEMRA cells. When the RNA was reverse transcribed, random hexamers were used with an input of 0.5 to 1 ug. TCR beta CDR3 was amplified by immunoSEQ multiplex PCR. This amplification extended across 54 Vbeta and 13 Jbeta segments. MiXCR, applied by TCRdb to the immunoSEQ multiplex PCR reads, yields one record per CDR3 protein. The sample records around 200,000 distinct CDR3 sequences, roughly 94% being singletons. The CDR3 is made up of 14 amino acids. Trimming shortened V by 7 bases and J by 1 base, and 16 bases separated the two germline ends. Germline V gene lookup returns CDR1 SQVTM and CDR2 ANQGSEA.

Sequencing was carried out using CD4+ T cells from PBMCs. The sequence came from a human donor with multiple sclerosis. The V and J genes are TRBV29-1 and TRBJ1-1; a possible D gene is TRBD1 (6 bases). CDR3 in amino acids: CSGSKTQGNTEAFF. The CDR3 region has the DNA TGCAGCGGGAGTAAGACACAGGGGAACACTGAAGCTTTCTTT.